This TCR beta chain is from a study of CD8+CD57+ T cells in acquired aplastic anemia listed by TCRdb under 2018. About the investigation overall: On average, sorted CD4+ and CD8+ cells yielded around 3.4 ug of extracted DNA, with a range of 0.2 to 27.4 ug. Healthy donor samples averaged around 10 million reads for CD4+ and about 11 million for CD8+ cells. The full study reports these points: Between patients and healthy controls, no significant difference in CD8+ Simpson's diversity was found (P=0.060). Although around 30 CD8+ CDR3 sequences were shared by patients and controls, these sequences appeared highly expressed in patients and within the immunodominant clones of patients.

CDR1 and CDR2 are drawn from the germline V gene: MNHEY, SVGAGI. There are 13 amino acids in the CDR3, from cysteine to phenylalanine inclusive. Just CDR3 DNA is preserved here, 39 bases in frame from base 1. Cut back by 5 bases and 7 bases, the V and J ends lie 12 bases apart. The study deep-sequenced TCR repertoires of sorted CD4+ and CD8+ blood T cells from severe aplastic anemia patients and healthy subjects. Ficoll-Paque density gradient centrifugation was used to isolate peripheral blood mononuclear cells. Before DNA extraction, CD4+ and CD8+ T cells were sorted by FACS or by magnetic beads. The sample holds many counts of this clonotype. Its antigen is currently not known. Per-nucleotide qualities are absent, and no much larger clonotype sits a single base away. TCR beta VDJ combination and CDR3 sequence profiling used genomic DNA as the template. An Illumina HiSeq 2000 was the platform used for TCR repertoire sequencing. In the source study's methods: TRBV/TRBJ rearrangement plots, CDR3 size and DJ length profiles, and Simpson's diversity index were used to assess repertoires. The immunodominant clone was defined as the most abundant DNA sequence in deep sequencing data. CDR3 amino acid sequences were checked for sharing between subjects and were compared against published repertoires and the VDJdb database. TCRdb reran the public reads through fastp at Q25 and MiXCR, keeping productive beta chains. Every distinct CDR3 protein forms one entry, paired with its most common genes and DNA. The V and J calls, along with clone size, are taken from TCRdb and not from the paper's own processing. The sample table shows more than 150,000 distinct CDR3 sequences, and around half are seen once. The top ten clonotypes cover approximately 2.9% of the sample.

This receptor was taken from a human donor in good health. Recombination linked TRBV6-5 to TRBJ1-5, with no confidently assigned D gene. Sequenced input: sorted CD4+, CD8+, or CD8+CD57+ T cells (not recorded which) from PBMCs. Read as DNA, the sequence is TGTGCCAGCAGTCGAGACGGAATCCAGCCCCAGCATTTT. It is translated as CASSRDGIQPQHF.